The 12 T cell receptor beta chains below all came from one sample that was sequenced in a study of T cells expressing NK-cell markers. TCRdb re-called the 5' RACE reads and gives one entry per CDR3 protein, without DNA. The listing records some 140,000 distinct CDR3 sequences. The sample taken for sequencing was blood T cells: a sorted CD56 or NKG2C T cell subset, CD4+ or CD8+ T cells, or bulk PBMC T cells (not recorded which). These receptors came from a woman in her forties or fifties in good health.

CDR3 sequence reads: CASTRGGKVFTGELFF. The chain carries TRBV2 and TRBJ2-2. The CDR3 runs 16 residues. Germline-derived CDR1 and CDR2 are SNHLY and FYNNEI.

This rearrangement joins TRBV5-1 to TRBJ2-7; TCRdb's D gene call, TRBD2, goes unchecked for lack of DNA. CDR3 length equals 13 residues. CDR1 SGHRS and CDR2 YFSETQ come from the germline V gene. CDR3 region: CASFLEGGPEQYF.

This chain links TRBV7-2 with TRBJ2-1. This CDR3 contains 16 residues. The germline V gene encodes CDR1 SGHTA and CDR2 FQGNSA. The CDR3 region is CASSSFRQGPYNEQFF.

The J gene is TRBJ2-1, the V gene TRBV28. The germline CDR1 and CDR2 sequences are MDHEN and SYDVKM. The CDR3 length is 15 residues. This CDR3 reads CASRLTGSSYNEQFF.

The gene calls are TRBV16 and TRBJ1-4; the D call of TRBD1 rests on TCRdb alone, since no DNA is present to check it. The CDR3 runs to 15 residues. Germline V gives CDR1 KGHSY, CDR2 FQNENV. The CDR3 here is CASSIRQGYNEKLFF. Full variable domain (remainder filled in from reference TRBV16 and TRBJ1-4): GEEVAQTPKHLVRGEGQKAKLYCAPIKGHSYVFWYQQVLKNEFKFLISFQNENVFDETGMPKERFSAKCLPNSPCSLEIQATKLEDSAVYFCASSIRQGYNEKLFFGSGTQLSVL.

The chain uses TRBV3-1 and TRBJ2-4. The germline CDR1 and CDR2 sequences are LGHDT and YNNKEL (reference sequence). CDR3 length: 13 residues. The CDR3 loop is CASSQDYENIQYF.

The V call is TRBV20-1, the J call TRBJ2-3. Germline lookup yields CDR1 DFQATT and CDR2 SNEGSKA (reference sequence). CDR3 length: 15 residues. The chain's CDR3 is CSARSRNSRTDTQYF.

The chain uses TRBV12-3 or TRBV12-4 and TRBJ2-5; TCRdb outputs TRBD2, but without DNA this stays unchecked. The CDR3 runs to 15 residues. Here the CDR3 reads CASSFRLAGGTTQYF.

The chain employs TRBV29-1 and TRBJ2-3; checking the TCRdb D call of TRBD2 is not possible without DNA. The germline gives CDR1 SQVTM, CDR2 ANQGSEA. The CDR3 runs to 15 residues. CDR3 protein: CSVETLAANRDTQYF.

The chain links TRBV20-1 to TRBJ2-1; TCRdb names TRBD2, which stays unverified in the absence of DNA. This CDR3 spans 16 amino acids. CDR1 is DFQATT, CDR2 SNEGSKA, per germline (reference sequence). The CDR3: CSARWDPRDLYNEQFF.

V gene TRBV7-2 combines with J gene TRBJ2-7; there is no DNA to check the TCRdb D call of TRBD1. CDR1 and CDR2 from the germline V gene are SGHTA and FQGNSA. The CDR3 covers 13 residues. The CDR3 is CASLQALAYEQYF.

V gene TRBV20-1 combines with J gene TRBJ2-1; TCRdb selects TRBD1, and the lack of DNA leaves this call unchecked. Germline CDR1 DFQATT, CDR2 SNEGSKA (reference sequence). The CDR3 consists of 17 residues. The CDR3 here is CSAYRDRGAQRDNEQFF.